This is a list of T cell receptor beta chains from one sample in a study of blood T cell repertoires in COVID-19. Clones were read by immunoSEQ multiplex PCR, and TCRdb kept only the in-frame ones, dropping some. The sample contains roughly 180,000 clones, around 82% of which appear only once. What was sequenced was PBMCs or T cells enriched from blood (not recorded which). These receptors came from a man between 60 and 70 years old who had recovered from COVID-19. CDR3s include the opening cysteine and the closing phenylalanine or tryptophan. Fields, in order: CDR3 length, D gene, clone size, V gene, J gene, CDR3 DNA, CDR3 protein. A D gene is named only where the DNA matches it firmly. Clone size is not always given. Where it is, it says once, few, many or a class for expanded clones.

CDR3 length: 14
D gene: TRBD1
clone size: .
V gene: TRBV5-1
J gene: TRBJ2-7
CDR3 DNA: TGCGCCAGCAAGGGACAGGGCAGCTCCTACGAGCAGTACTTC
CDR3 protein: CASKGQGSSYEQYF

CDR3 length: 15
D gene: TRBD1
clone size: .
V gene: TRBV16
J gene: TRBJ1-5
CDR3 DNA: TGTGCCAGCAGCCAATCAGGCAGGGGGGAACAGCCCCAGCATTTT
CDR3 protein: CASSQSGRGEQPQHF

CDR3 length: 14
D gene: .
clone size: .
V gene: TRBV5-1
J gene: TRBJ1-1
CDR3 DNA: TGCGCCAGCAGCTTGACAGCTATGAACACTGAAGCTTTCTTT
CDR3 protein: CASSLTAMNTEAFF

CDR3 length: 13
D gene: .
clone size: once
V gene: TRBV2
J gene: TRBJ1-5
CDR3 DNA: TGTGCCAGCAGCAGGGATTCAGTTCAGCCCCAGCATTTT
CDR3 protein: CASSRDSVQPQHF

CDR3 length: 15
D gene: .
clone size: .
V gene: TRBV19
J gene: TRBJ1-3
CDR3 DNA: TGTGCCAGTATCCCCCGTAAATCGTCTGGAAACACCATATATTTT
CDR3 protein: CASIPRKSSGNTIYF

CDR3 length: 16
D gene: .
clone size: .
V gene: TRBV6-5
J gene: TRBJ2-5
CDR3 DNA: TGTGCCAGCAGTTACCTGCAGAGGGGGGGGGAAGAGACCCAGTACTTC
CDR3 protein: CASSYLQRGGEETQYF

CDR3 length: 12
D gene: TRBD2
clone size: .
V gene: TRBV28
J gene: TRBJ2-7
CDR3 DNA: TGTGCCAGCGGACTAGCTCCCTACGAGCAGTACTTC
CDR3 protein: CASGLAPYEQYF

CDR3 length: 14
D gene: TRBD1
clone size: .
V gene: TRBV20-1
J gene: TRBJ1-2
CDR3 DNA: TGCAGTGCTAGTCCCGGACAGGGGGGCTATGGCTACACCTTC
CDR3 protein: CSASPGQGGYGYTF

CDR3 length: 15
D gene: .
clone size: .
V gene: TRBV7-3
J gene: TRBJ2-1
CDR3 DNA: TGTGCCAGCCGCGTCGGCCCCGCGGCATACAATGAGCAGTTCTTC
CDR3 protein: CASRVGPAAYNEQFF

CDR3 length: 14
D gene: .
clone size: once
V gene: TRBV2
J gene: TRBJ1-1
CDR3 DNA: TGTGCCAGCAGTCCCGGGGGAGGGTGGGAAAAGGGTTTCTTT
CDR3 protein: CASSPGGGWEKGFF

CDR3 length: 13
D gene: .
clone size: .
V gene: TRBV11-2
J gene: TRBJ2-3
CDR3 DNA: TGTGCCAGCAGCTTTCTTAGCACAGATACGCAGTATTTT
CDR3 protein: CASSFLSTDTQYF

CDR3 length: 14
D gene: .
clone size: once
V gene: TRBV28
J gene: TRBJ1-2
CDR3 DNA: TGTGCCAGCAGGGGGCCCTCTAGGAGCCGAGGCTACACCTTC
CDR3 protein: CASRGPSRSRGYTF

CDR3 length: 13
D gene: TRBD2
clone size: .
V gene: TRBV2
J gene: TRBJ2-7
CDR3 DNA: TGTGCCAGCAGGCTAGCGGGGGACTACGAGCAGTACTTC
CDR3 protein: CASRLAGDYEQYF

CDR3 length: 15
D gene: .
clone size: many
V gene: TRBV4-2
J gene: TRBJ1-6
CDR3 DNA: TGTGCCAGCAGCCAAGATCAGGAGGCGTTTGCACCCCTCCACTTT
CDR3 protein: CASSQDQEAFAPLHF

CDR3 length: 17
D gene: .
clone size: .
V gene: TRBV28
J gene: TRBJ1-1
CDR3 DNA: TGTGCCAGCAGTATATGGGGGGGTCAGACAGTGAACACTGAAGCTTTCTTT
CDR3 protein: CASSIWGGQTVNTEAFF

CDR3 length: 14
D gene: TRBD1
clone size: once
V gene: TRBV3-1/TRBV3-2
J gene: TRBJ2-2
CDR3 DNA: TGTGCCAGCAGCCACCAGGGGGCCGGCGGGGAGCTGTTTTTT
CDR3 protein: CASSHQGAGGELFF

CDR3 length: 14
D gene: TRBD1
clone size: .
V gene: TRBV10-3
J gene: TRBJ1-4
CDR3 DNA: TGTGCCATCAGTGAACGACAGGGAAATGAAAAACTGTTTTTT
CDR3 protein: CAISERQGNEKLFF

CDR3 length: 14
D gene: TRBD1
clone size: .
V gene: TRBV7-9
J gene: TRBJ2-1
CDR3 DNA: TGTGCCAGCAGCAGAGACAGGGGGGACAATGAGCAGTTCTTC
CDR3 protein: CASSRDRGDNEQFF

CDR3 length: 13
D gene: .
clone size: .
V gene: TRBV5-1
J gene: TRBJ2-3
CDR3 DNA: TGCGCCAGCAGCTCCCCCCTTCAGGATACGCAGTATTTT
CDR3 protein: CASSSPLQDTQYF

CDR3 length: 13
D gene: .
clone size: .
V gene: TRBV7-7
J gene: TRBJ2-2
CDR3 DNA: TGTGCCAGCAGCTTAAGGGGTGACGGGGAGCTGTTTTTT
CDR3 protein: CASSLRGDGELFF

CDR3 length: 15
D gene: .
clone size: .
V gene: TRBV28
J gene: TRBJ1-1
CDR3 DNA: TGTGCCAGCAGTTTATCCTCGGGTAGGTACACTGAAGCTTTCTTT
CDR3 protein: CASSLSSGRYTEAFF

CDR3 length: 15
D gene: .
clone size: .
V gene: TRBV4-2
J gene: TRBJ1-4
CDR3 DNA: TGTGCCAGCAGCGCCCAGGTTCACGCTAATGAAAAACTGTTTTTT
CDR3 protein: CASSAQVHANEKLFF

CDR3 length: 13
D gene: .
clone size: .
V gene: TRBV4-1
J gene: TRBJ1-2
CDR3 DNA: TGCGCCAGCAGCCCCGACAGCACGGGTGGCTACACCTTC
CDR3 protein: CASSPDSTGGYTF

CDR3 length: 13
D gene: .
clone size: .
V gene: TRBV19
J gene: TRBJ2-1
CDR3 DNA: TGTGCCAGTAGTATCGGTGCGATCAATGAGCAGTTCTTC
CDR3 protein: CASSIGAINEQFF

CDR3 length: 13
D gene: .
clone size: .
V gene: TRBV6-5
J gene: TRBJ1-1
CDR3 DNA: TGTGCCAGCACCGAATCGGGGGATAGGGAAGCTTTCTTT
CDR3 protein: CASTESGDREAFF

CDR3 length: 17
D gene: TRBD1
clone size: .
V gene: TRBV19
J gene: TRBJ2-2
CDR3 DNA: TGTGCCAGTAGGGCCCCACAGGGGGCCGTAGACACCGGGGAGCTGTTTTTT
CDR3 protein: CASRAPQGAVDTGELFF